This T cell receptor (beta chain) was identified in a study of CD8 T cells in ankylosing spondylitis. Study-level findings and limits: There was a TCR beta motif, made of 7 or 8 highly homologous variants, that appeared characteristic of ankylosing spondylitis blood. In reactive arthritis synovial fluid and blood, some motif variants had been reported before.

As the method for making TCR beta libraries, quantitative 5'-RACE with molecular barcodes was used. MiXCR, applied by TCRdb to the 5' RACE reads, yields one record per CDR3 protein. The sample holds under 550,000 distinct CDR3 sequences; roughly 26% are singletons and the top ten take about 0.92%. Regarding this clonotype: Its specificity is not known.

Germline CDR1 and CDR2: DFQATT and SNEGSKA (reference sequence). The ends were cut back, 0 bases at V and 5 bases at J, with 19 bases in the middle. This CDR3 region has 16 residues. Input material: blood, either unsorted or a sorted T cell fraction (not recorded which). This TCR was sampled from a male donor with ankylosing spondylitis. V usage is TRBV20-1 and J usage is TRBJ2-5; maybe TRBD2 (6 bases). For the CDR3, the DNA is TGCAGTGCTAGAGATTTCCAAGCGGGCCTCGGGGAGACCCAGTACTTC. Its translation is CSARDFQAGLGETQYF.